A selection of T cell receptor beta chains follows, all from one sample in a study of T cell responses to AZD1222 COVID-19 vaccine. TCRdb keeps only in-frame clones here, not all; method: immunoSEQ multiplex PCR. Of 70,000 to 80,000 clones in the sample, about three quarters were seen once. The specimen comprised peripheral blood, sampled 28 days after the second AZD1222 dose. The receptor set was obtained from an adult who received the AZD1222 COVID-19 vaccine. Each CDR3 is given with its conserved first and last residue. Fields, in order: D gene, J gene, clone size, V gene, CDR3 protein, CDR3 DNA. The D gene is left open where the match is weak. Where a row states a size, it is once, few, many or the class of an expanded clone; other rows omit it.

>-|TRBJ2-7|-|TRBV5-1
CASSSDRSTYEQYF
TGCGCCAGCAGTTCCGACAGGTCTACCTACGAGCAGTACTTC
>TRBD2|TRBJ2-5|-|TRBV4-1
CASSQDRAGGRSETQYF
TGCGCCAGCAGCCAAGATAGGGCGGGAGGTCGGTCGGAGACCCAGTACTTC
>-|TRBJ2-5|-|TRBV19
CASSIGAGTETQYF
TGTGCCAGTAGTATAGGGGCAGGGACCGAGACCCAGTACTTC
>-|TRBJ1-1|-|TRBV6-6
CASSYSAQVNTEAFF
TGTGCCAGCAGTTATTCTGCACAGGTGAACACTGAAGCTTTCTTT
>-|TRBJ1-2|-|TRBV28
CATPIPANYGYTF
TGTGCCACCCCGATCCCTGCCAACTATGGCTACACCTTC
>TRBD1|TRBJ2-5|-|TRBV18
CASSTGTGDRQETQYF
TGTGCCAGCTCAACGGGGACAGGGGACCGTCAAGAGACCCAGTACTTC
>-|TRBJ2-1|-|TRBV7-3
CASSKNPRHGSYNEQFF
TGTGCCAGCAGCAAAAACCCCCGGCATGGCTCCTACAATGAGCAGTTCTTC
>-|TRBJ1-2|once|TRBV5-1
CASSLDSSYGYTF
TGCGCCAGCAGCTTGGACAGTTCCTATGGCTACACCTTC
>TRBD1|TRBJ2-7|-|TRBV28
CASSSPGTGLTYEQYF
TGTGCCAGCAGTTCCCCGGGGACAGGGCTTACCTACGAGCAGTACTTC
>-|TRBJ2-1|-|TRBV30
CAWSVKNEQFF
TGTGCCTGGAGTGTAAAGAATGAGCAGTTCTTC
>TRBD2|TRBJ2-1|-|TRBV28
CASSLRTSSQFF
TGTGCCAGCAGTTTAAGGACTAGCTCGCAGTTCTTC
>-|TRBJ1-2|-|TRBV7-9
CASSFSGYGYTF
TGTGCCAGCAGCTTCTCAGGCTATGGCTACACCTTC
>-|TRBJ2-7|few|TRBV28
CASSFAGAGTYEQYF
TGTGCCAGCAGTTTCGCCGGGGCGGGGACCTACGAGCAGTACTTC
>TRBD2|TRBJ2-5|once|TRBV7-2
CASSSGGRGETQYF
TGTGCCAGCAGCTCCGGAGGGAGGGGAGAGACCCAGTACTTC
>TRBD2|TRBJ2-7|-|TRBV5-6
CASSGGLAGEQYF
TGTGCCAGCAGCGGCGGACTAGCGGGCGAGCAGTACTTC
>TRBD1|TRBJ1-6|-|TRBV6-5
CASRINRGRSPLHF
TGTGCCAGCAGGATAAACAGGGGAAGATCACCCCTCCACTTT
>-|TRBJ1-1|few|TRBV3-1/TRBV3-2
CASSNKVKTEAFF
TGTGCCAGCAGCAATAAAGTTAAGACTGAAGCTTTCTTT
>TRBD2|TRBJ2-1|-|TRBV24-1
CATSEAGPAYNEQFF
TGTGCCACCAGTGAAGCGGGACCGGCCTACAATGAGCAGTTCTTC
>-|TRBJ1-2|-|TRBV7-9
CASSLAPQGYGYTF
TGTGCCAGCAGCTTAGCGCCACAGGGTTACGGCTACACCTTC
>-|TRBJ1-5|few|TRBV28
CASSLTRANQPQHF
TGTGCCAGCAGTTTAACAAGAGCGAATCAGCCCCAGCATTTT
>TRBD1|TRBJ1-6|-|TRBV5-6
CASSLGAGGTNSPLHF
TGTGCCAGCAGCTTAGGGGCAGGGGGCACTAATTCACCCCTCCACTTT
>-|TRBJ1-1|-|TRBV5-5
CASILLQGGTEAFF
TGTGCCAGCATCCTACTACAGGGAGGAACTGAAGCTTTCTTT
>-|TRBJ2-7|-|TRBV3-1/TRBV3-2
CASSQVGDEQYF
TGTGCCAGCAGCCAAGTGGGGGACGAGCAGTACTTC
>-|TRBJ1-6|-|TRBV2
CASSDSRVNSPLHF
TGTGCCAGCAGTGACAGTCGGGTTAATTCACCCCTCCACTTT
>-|TRBJ2-1|few|TRBV5-1
CASSYSWGSYNEQFF
TGCGCCAGCAGTTACAGCTGGGGCTCCTACAATGAGCAGTTCTTC
>-|TRBJ1-6|-|TRBV28
CASSLGGPHLSNSPLHF
TGTGCCAGCAGTTTAGGCGGGCCACACCTCAGTAATTCACCCCTCCACTTT
>-|TRBJ2-1|-|TRBV19
CASRPDSRTYNEQFF
TGTGCCAGTAGGCCCGACAGCCGTACCTACAATGAGCAGTTCTTC
>TRBD1|TRBJ1-2|once|TRBV13
CASSFRDRRYYGYTF
TGTGCCAGCAGCTTCAGGGACAGGCGATACTATGGCTACACCTTC
>TRBD1|TRBJ1-1|-|TRBV28
CATEGRTGGHTEAFF
TGTGCCACAGAAGGGAGGACAGGGGGCCACACTGAAGCTTTCTTT
>-|TRBJ2-7|-|TRBV5-1
CASSLGGEGDEQYF
TGCGCCAGCAGCTTGGGGGGCGAGGGGGATGAGCAGTACTTC
>TRBD1|TRBJ1-1|-|TRBV7-9
CASSFSGGNTEAFF
TGTGCCAGCAGCTTTTCAGGGGGTAACACTGAAGCTTTCTTT
>-|TRBJ2-5|-|TRBV7-3
CASSPGAQETQYF
TGTGCCAGCAGCCCTGGGGCTCAAGAGACCCAGTACTTC
>-|TRBJ1-2|many|TRBV12-3/TRBV12-4
CASSLWGAVGYTF
TGTGCCAGCAGTTTATGGGGGGCGGTTGGCTACACCTTC
>-|TRBJ1-4|-|TRBV5-4
CASSQASGKGEKLFF
TGTGCCAGCAGTCAGGCCTCGGGGAAAGGTGAAAAACTGTTTTTT
>-|TRBJ1-1|-|TRBV7-8
CASSSGTLMNTEAFF
TGTGCCAGCAGCTCCGGGACCCTCATGAACACTGAAGCTTTCTTT
>-|TRBJ1-1|-|TRBV21-1
CASPLQGGPNTEAFF
TGTGCCAGTCCTTTACAGGGGGGACCGAACACTGAAGCTTTCTTT
>TRBD1|TRBJ1-5|-|TRBV19
CASNRQGSRQPQHF
TGTGCCAGTAATAGACAGGGCTCACGACAGCCCCAGCATTTT
>TRBD1|TRBJ1-6|-|TRBV3-1/TRBV3-2
CASRGTGQPYNSPLHF
TGTGCCAGCAGGGGGACAGGGCAGCCCTATAATTCACCCCTCCACTTT
>-|TRBJ2-7|once|TRBV7-6
CASSLESEQYF
TGTGCCAGCAGCTTAGAGTCCGAGCAGTACTTC